The clone carrying this T cell receptor beta chain was seen many times. In the library, individual cDNA molecules carried attached unique molecular identifiers. MiXCR, run by TCRdb on the 5' RACE reads, gives a single entry per CDR3 protein. The table lists 20,000 to 25,000 distinct CDR3 sequences, 5% to 6% of them singletons. The data derive from a study of early T cells in non-severe SARS-CoV-2 infection. The CDR3 has 15 amino acids. Deletions cut 5 bases from V and 4 bases from J, with 15 bases between. The sequence was obtained from an adult who was a healthcare worker with PCR-confirmed SARS-CoV-2 infection or an uninfected control (not recorded which). The sequencing here drew on whole blood, taken at baseline. V and J are TRBV12-3 or TRBV12-4 and TRBJ1-5, with no clear D. CDR3 protein: CASSQGSGKNQPQHF. CDR3 sequence (DNA): TGTGCCAGCAGTCAAGGATCCGGGAAGAATCAGCCCCAGCATTTT.